Described below is a single T cell receptor (beta chain) sequence and its context. The antigen is undetermined. V lost 2 bases to trimming and J lost 4 bases, with 9 bases between them. The CDR3 covers 13 residues. CDR1 and CDR2 from the germline V gene are LGHNT and FRNRAP. Primers used in a second PCR of about 6 to 11 cycles were a sample-barcoded 5' primer and a J-beta primer mix. TCRdb itself ran the 5' RACE reads through MiXCR, one entry per CDR3 protein. This table has around 1,500,000 distinct CDR3 sequences, 40% to 50% appearing once. Total RNA was isolated from each sample in quantities of at least 6 micrograms. This entry comes from a study of blood T cells in healthy people across ages. Findings of the study overall: Compared with aged donors, long-lived donors showed fewer expanded clones, suggesting selection. The unknown donor CMV status may have confounded expanded clonotype changes.

Material for sequencing was blood. The clonotype comes from a woman aged 18 to 35 in good health. This sequence joins TRBV12-5 and TRBJ2-7; D gene ambiguous. CDR3 nucleotides: TGTGCTAGTGGTTTGTTTCTCGCGTACGAGCAGTACTTC. It is translated as CASGLFLAYEQYF. Supplemented by reference TRBV12-5 and TRBJ2-7, the full variable domain reads DARVTQTPRHKVTEMGQEVTMRCQPILGHNTVFWYRQTMMQGLELLAYFRNRAPLDDSGMPKDRFSAEMPDATLATLKIQPSEPRDSAVYFCASGLFLAYEQYFGPGTRLTVT.